This TCR beta chain emerged from a study of blood T cell repertoires in COVID-19. Looking at the study overall: The United States, Italy and Spain supplied acute and convalescent COVID-19 samples.

Authors' methods: By means of reference gene primer amplification, nucleated cell counts were estimated. The assay was immunoSEQ multiplex PCR, and TCRdb's table has in-frame clones only and misses some. V and J calls and clone size are as listed in that table; D and trimming were resolved from the DNA. The sample yields tens of thousands of clones, approximately 90% seen once. The trim removed 0 bases at V and 0 bases at J, leaving 0 bases unmatched. The CDR3 contains 15 residues. In germline, CDR1 is SGHDT, CDR2 YYEEEE. By sample share, this clone is medium-sized. The receptor was derived from a human donor with active COVID-19. The donor label of this sample is uncertain. This sequence joins TRBV5-6 and TRBJ1-2; 9 bases map to TRBD1. The sample was peripheral blood. This CDR3 is CASSLGQGANYGYTF. In DNA form, the CDR3 reads TGTGCCAGCAGCTTGGGACAGGGGGCTAACTATGGCTACACCTTC.